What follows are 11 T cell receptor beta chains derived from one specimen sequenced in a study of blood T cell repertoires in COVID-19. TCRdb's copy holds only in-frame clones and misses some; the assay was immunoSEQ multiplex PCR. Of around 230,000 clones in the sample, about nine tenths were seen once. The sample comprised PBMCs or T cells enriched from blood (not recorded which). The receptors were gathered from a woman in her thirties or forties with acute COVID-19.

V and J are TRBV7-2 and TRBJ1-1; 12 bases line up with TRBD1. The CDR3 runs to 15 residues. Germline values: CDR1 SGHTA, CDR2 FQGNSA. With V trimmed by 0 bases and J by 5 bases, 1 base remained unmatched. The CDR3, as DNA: TGTGCCAGCAGCTTAGCGGGACAGGGGGCGACTGAAGCTTTCTTT. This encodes CASSLAGQGATEAFF.

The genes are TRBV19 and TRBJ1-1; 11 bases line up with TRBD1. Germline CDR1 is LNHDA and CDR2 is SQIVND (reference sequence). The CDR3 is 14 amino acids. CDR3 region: CAITDRTGGSEAFF. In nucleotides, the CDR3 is TGTGCTATTACGGATAGGACAGGGGGCTCTGAAGCTTTCTTT.

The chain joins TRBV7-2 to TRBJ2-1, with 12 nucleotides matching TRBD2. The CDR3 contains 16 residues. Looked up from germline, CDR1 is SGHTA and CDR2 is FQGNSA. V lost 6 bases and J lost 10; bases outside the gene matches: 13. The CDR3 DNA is TGTGCCAGCAGGCGTTGGACTAGCGGGGTGGGAAGCGAGCAGTTCTTC. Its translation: CASRRWTSGVGSEQFF.

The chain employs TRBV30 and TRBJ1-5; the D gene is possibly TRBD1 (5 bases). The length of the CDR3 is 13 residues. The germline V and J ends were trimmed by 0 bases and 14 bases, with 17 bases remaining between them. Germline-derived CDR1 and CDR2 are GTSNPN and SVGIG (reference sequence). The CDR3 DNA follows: TGTGCCTGGAGTGTGGCAATGGCGTCAGGGAAGCATTTT. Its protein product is CAWSVAMASGKHF.

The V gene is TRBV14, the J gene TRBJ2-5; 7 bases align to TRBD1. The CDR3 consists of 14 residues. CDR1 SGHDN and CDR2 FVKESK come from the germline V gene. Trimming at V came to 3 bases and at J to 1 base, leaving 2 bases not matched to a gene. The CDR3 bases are TGTGCCAGCAGCCAGAACAGGGGCCAAGAGACCCAGTACTTC. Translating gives CASSQNRGQETQYF.

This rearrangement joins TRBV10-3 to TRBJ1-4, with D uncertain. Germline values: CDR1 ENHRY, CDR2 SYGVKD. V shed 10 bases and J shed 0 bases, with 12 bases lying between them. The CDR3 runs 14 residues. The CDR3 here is CATQTDSTNEKLFF. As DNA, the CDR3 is TGTGCCACCCAGACGGACTCAACTAATGAAAAACTGTTTTTT.

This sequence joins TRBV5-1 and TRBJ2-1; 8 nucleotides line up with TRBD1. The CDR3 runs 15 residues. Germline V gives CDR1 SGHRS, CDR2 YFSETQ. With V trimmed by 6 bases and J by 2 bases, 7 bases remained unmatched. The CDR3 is CASKRDRTPYNEQFF. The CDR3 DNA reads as TGCGCCAGCAAGAGGGACAGGACGCCCTACAATGAGCAGTTCTTC.

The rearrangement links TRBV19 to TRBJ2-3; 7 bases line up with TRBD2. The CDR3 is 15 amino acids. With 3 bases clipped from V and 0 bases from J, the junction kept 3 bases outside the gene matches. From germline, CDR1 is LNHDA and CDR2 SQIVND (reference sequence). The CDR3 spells CASSIVGGSTDTQYF. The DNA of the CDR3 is TGTGCCAGTAGTATCGTCGGGGGGAGCACAGATACGCAGTATTTT.

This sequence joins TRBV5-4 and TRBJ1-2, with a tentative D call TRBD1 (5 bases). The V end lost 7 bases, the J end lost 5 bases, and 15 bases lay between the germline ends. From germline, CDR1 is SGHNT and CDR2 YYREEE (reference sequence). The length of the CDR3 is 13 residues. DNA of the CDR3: TGTGCCAGCCGAGGGGAGGTCCCTTATGGCTACACCTTC. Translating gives CASRGEVPYGYTF. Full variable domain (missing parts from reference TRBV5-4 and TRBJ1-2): ETGVTQSPTHLIKTRGQQVTLRCSSQSGHNTVSWYQQALGQGPQFIFQYYREEENGRGNFPPRFSGLQFPNYSSELNVNALELDDSALYLCASRGEVPYGYTFGSGTRLTVV.

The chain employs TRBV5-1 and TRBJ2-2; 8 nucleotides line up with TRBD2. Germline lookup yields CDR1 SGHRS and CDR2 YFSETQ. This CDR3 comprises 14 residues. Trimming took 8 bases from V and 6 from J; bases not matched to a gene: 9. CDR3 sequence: CASGTGGAPGELFF. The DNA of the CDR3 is TGCGCCAGTGGCACCGGGGGGGCCCCCGGGGAGCTGTTTTTT.

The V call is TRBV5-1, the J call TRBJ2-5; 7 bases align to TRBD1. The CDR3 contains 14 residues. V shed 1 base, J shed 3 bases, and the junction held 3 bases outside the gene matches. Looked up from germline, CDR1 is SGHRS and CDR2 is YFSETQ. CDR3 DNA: TGCGCCAGCAGCTTGATGGACAGGAAAGAGACCCAGTACTTC. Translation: CASSLMDRKETQYF. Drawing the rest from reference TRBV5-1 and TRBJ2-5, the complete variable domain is KAGVTQTPRYLIKTRGQQVTLSCSPISGHRSVSWYQQTPGQGLQFLFEYFSETQRNKGNFPGRFSGRQFSNSRSEMNVSTLELGDSALYLCASSLMDRKETQYFGPGTRLLVL.